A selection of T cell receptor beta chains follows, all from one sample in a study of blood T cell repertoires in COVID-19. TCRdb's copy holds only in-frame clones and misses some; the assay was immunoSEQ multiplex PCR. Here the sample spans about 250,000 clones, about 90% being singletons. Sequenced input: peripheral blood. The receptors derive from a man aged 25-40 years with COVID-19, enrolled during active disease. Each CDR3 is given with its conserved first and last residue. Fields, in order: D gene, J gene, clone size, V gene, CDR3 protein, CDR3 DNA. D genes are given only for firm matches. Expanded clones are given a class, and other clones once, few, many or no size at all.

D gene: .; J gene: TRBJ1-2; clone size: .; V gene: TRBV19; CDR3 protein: CASSIQGNYGYTF; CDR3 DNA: TGTGCCAGTAGTATCCAGGGTAACTATGGCTACACCTTC
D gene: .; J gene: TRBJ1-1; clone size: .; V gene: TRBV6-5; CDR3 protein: CASSYERGTEAFF; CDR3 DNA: TGTGCCAGCAGTTACGAGAGGGGGACTGAAGCTTTCTTT
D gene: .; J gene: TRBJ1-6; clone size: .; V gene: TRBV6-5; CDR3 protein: CASALKYTGISPLHF; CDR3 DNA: TGTGCCAGCGCCTTAAAATATACGGGGATTTCACCCCTCCACTTT
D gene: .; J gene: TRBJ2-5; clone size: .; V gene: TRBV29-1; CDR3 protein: CSVCEMLQETQYF; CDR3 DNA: TGCAGCGTTTGCGAGATGCTTCAAGAGACCCAGTACTTC
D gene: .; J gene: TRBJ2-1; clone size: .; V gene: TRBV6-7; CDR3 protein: CASSYPLPSYNEQFF; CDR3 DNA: TGTGCCAGCAGTTACCCACTACCCTCCTACAATGAGCAGTTCTTC
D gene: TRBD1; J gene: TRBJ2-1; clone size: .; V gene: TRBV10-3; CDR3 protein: CAISIRQGEYNEQFF; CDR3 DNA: TGTGCCATCAGCATCCGACAGGGAGAATACAATGAGCAGTTCTTC
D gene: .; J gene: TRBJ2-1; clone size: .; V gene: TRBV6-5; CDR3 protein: CASSMSINEQFF; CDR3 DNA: TGTGCCAGCAGTATGTCAATCAATGAGCAGTTCTTC
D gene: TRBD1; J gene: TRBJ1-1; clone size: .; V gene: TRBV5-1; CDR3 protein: CASLQGAGDTEAFF; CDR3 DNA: TGCGCCAGCCTTCAGGGGGCGGGGGACACTGAAGCTTTCTTT
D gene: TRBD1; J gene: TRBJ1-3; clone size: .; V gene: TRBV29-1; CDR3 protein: CSDRVPDRDGNTIYF; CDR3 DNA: TGCAGCGACCGGGTCCCGGACAGGGATGGAAACACCATATATTTT
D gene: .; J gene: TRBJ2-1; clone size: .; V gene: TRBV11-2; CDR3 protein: CASSSLARVVVSYNEQFF; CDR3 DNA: TGTGCCAGCAGCTCCCTTGCGAGGGTCGTGGTATCCTACAATGAGCAGTTCTTC
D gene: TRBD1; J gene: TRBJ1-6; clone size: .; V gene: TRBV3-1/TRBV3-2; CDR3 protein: CASSLTTGGGSPLHF; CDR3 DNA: TGTGCCAGCAGCCTCACGACAGGGGGTGGTTCACCCCTCCACTTT
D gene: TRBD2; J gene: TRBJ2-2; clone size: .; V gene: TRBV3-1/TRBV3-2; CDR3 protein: CASSQYSGRTGELFF; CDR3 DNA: TGTGCCAGCAGCCAGTATAGCGGGCGAACCGGGGAGCTGTTTTTT
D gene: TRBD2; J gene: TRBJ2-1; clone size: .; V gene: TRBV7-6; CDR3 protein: CASSSTSGGPYNEQFF; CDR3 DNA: TGTGCCAGCAGCTCCACCTCGGGGGGGCCCTACAATGAGCAGTTCTTC
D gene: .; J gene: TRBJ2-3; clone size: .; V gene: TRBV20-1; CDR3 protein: CSASHNPGHPWDTQYF; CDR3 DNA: TGCAGTGCTAGTCACAACCCGGGACATCCTTGGGATACGCAGTATTTT
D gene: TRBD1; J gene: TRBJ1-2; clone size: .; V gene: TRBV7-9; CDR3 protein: CASSLMGQNPNYGYTF; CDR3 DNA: TGTGCCAGCAGCTTAATGGGACAGAACCCTAACTATGGCTACACCTTC
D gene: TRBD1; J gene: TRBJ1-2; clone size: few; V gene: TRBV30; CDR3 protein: CAFGTGYGYTF; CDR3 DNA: TGTGCTTTCGGGACAGGCTATGGCTACACCTTC
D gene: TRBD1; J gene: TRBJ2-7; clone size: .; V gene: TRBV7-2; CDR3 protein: CASSLGIRTGTYEQYF; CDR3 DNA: TGTGCCAGCAGCTTAGGTATAAGGACAGGGACTTACGAGCAGTACTTC
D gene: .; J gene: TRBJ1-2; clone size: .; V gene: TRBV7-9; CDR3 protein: CASSLGGGAYYGYTF; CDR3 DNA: TGTGCCAGCAGCTTAGGTGGGGGCGCATACTATGGCTACACCTTC
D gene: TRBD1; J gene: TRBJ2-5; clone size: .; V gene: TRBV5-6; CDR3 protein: CASSRGGRETQYF; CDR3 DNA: TGTGCCAGCAGCCGAGGGGGCCGTGAGACCCAGTACTTC
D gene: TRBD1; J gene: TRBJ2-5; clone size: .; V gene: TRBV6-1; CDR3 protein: CASSESRYAVRDRAYF; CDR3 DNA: TGTGCCAGCAGTGAAAGTCGGTACGCAGTCCGGGACAGGGCGTACTTC
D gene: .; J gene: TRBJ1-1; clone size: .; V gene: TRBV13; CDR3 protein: CASSARGRRDTEAFF; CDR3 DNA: TGTGCCAGCTCAGCCAGGGGCAGACGGGACACTGAAGCTTTCTTT
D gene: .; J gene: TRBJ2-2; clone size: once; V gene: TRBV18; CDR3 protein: CASSRLDWSTGELFF; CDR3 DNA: TGTGCCAGCTCACGTCTGGACTGGAGCACCGGGGAGCTGTTTTTT
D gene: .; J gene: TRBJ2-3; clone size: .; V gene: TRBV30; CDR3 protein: CAWRALADTQYF; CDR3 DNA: TGTGCCTGGAGGGCACTAGCAGATACGCAGTATTTT
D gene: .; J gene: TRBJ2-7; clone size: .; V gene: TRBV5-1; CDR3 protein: CASSLPPSYEQYF; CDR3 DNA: TGCGCCAGCAGCTTGCCCCCTAGCTACGAGCAGTACTTC
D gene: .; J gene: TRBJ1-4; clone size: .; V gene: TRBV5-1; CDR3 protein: CASSLVAGVFEKLFF; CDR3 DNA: TGCGCCAGCAGCTTGGTTGCGGGAGTCTTTGAAAAACTGTTTTTT
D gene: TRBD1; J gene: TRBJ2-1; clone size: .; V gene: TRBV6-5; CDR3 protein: CASRTPGQGYNEQFF; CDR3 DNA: TGTGCCAGCAGGACACCGGGACAGGGATACAATGAGCAGTTCTTC
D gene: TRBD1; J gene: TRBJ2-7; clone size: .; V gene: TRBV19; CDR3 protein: CASSMGQLYEQYF; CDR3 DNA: TGTGCCAGTAGTATGGGACAGCTTTACGAGCAGTACTTC
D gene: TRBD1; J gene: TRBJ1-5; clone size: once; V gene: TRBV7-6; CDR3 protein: CASSLAGTAQPQHF; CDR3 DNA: TGTGCCAGCAGCTTAGCAGGGACAGCTCAGCCCCAGCATTTT
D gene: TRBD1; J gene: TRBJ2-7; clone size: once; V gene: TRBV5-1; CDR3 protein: CASSWGAQGAFYEQYF; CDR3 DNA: TGCGCCAGCAGCTGGGGGGCCCAGGGGGCTTTCTACGAGCAGTACTTC
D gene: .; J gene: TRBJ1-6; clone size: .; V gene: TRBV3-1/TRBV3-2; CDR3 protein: CASSQEEAPGSPLHF; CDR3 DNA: TGTGCCAGCAGCCAAGAGGAAGCCCCGGGTTCACCCCTCCACTTT
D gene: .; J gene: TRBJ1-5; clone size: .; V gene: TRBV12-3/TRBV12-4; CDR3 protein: CASSSGTPQPQHF; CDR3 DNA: TGTGCCAGCAGTTCGGGGACTCCTCAGCCCCAGCATTTT
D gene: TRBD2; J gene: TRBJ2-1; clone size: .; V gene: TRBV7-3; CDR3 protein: CASSRASGVEQFF; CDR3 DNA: TGTGCCAGCAGTCGGGCTAGCGGGGTGGAGCAGTTCTTC
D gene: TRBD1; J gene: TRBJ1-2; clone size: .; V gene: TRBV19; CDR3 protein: CASRKQGAGYGYTF; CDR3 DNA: TGTGCCAGTAGAAAACAGGGGGCAGGCTATGGCTACACCTTC
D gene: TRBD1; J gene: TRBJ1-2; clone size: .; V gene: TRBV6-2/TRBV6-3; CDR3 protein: CASSGPRTGSYGYTF; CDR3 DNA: TGTGCCAGCAGTGGCCCCCGGACAGGGTCCTATGGCTACACCTTC
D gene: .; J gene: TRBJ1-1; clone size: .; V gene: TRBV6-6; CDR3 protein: CASSYSVEERNTEAFF; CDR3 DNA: TGTGCCAGCAGTTACTCTGTAGAAGAGAGGAACACTGAAGCTTTCTTT
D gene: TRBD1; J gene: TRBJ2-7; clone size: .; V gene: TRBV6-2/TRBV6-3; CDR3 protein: CASSYSTTGVYEQYF; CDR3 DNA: TGTGCCAGCAGTTACTCGACGACAGGGGTCTACGAGCAGTACTTC
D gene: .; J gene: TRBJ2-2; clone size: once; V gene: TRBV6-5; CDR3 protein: CASSSQVYTGELFF; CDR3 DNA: TGTGCCAGCAGTTCGCAGGTTTACACCGGGGAGCTGTTTTTT
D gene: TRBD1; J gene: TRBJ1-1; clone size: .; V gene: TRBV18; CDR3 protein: CASSPDRATEAFF; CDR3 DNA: TGTGCCAGCTCACCGGACAGGGCCACTGAAGCTTTCTTT
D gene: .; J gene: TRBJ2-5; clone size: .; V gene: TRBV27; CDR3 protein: CASSFKEGETQYF; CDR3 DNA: TGTGCCAGCAGTTTCAAGGAGGGAGAGACCCAGTACTTC
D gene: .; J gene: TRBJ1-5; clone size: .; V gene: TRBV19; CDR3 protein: CASQVGGAGVQPQHF; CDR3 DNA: TGTGCCAGCCAAGTTGGGGGGGCTGGGGTTCAGCCCCAGCATTTT
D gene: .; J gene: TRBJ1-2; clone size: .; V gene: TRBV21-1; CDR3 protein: CASSKATEAGGYTF; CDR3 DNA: TGTGCCAGCAGCAAAGCCACAGAGGCGGGCGGCTACACCTTC
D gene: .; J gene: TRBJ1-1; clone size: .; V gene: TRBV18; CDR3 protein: CASSKKMNTEAFF; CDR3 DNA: TGTGCCAGCTCTAAAAAAATGAACACTGAAGCTTTCTTT
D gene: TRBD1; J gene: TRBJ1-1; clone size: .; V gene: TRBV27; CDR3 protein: CASSLRGQKAFF; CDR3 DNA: TGTGCCAGCAGTTTAAGGGGACAGAAAGCTTTCTTT
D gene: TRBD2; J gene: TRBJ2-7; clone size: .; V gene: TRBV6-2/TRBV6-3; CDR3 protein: CASSFPRVTSGGYEQYF; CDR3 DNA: TGTGCCAGCAGTTTCCCACGGGTGACTAGCGGGGGTTATGAGCAGTACTTC
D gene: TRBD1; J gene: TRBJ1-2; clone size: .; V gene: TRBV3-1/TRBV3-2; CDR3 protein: CASSPVDRGANYGYTF; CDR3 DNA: TGTGCCAGCAGCCCAGTCGACAGGGGGGCTAACTATGGCTACACCTTC
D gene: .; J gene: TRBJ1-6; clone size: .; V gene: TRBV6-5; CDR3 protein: CASSSWGPLSLHF; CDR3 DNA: TGTGCCAGCAGTTCATGGGGGCCCCTGTCCCTCCACTTT
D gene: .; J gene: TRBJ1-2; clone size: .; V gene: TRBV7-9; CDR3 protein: CASSLDVTANYGYTF; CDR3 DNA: TGTGCCAGCAGCTTAGATGTGACAGCTAACTATGGCTACACCTTC
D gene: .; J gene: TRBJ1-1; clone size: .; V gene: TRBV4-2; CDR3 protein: CASSQELDLHTEAFF; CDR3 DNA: TGTGCCAGCAGCCAAGAGCTGGACTTACACACTGAAGCTTTCTTT
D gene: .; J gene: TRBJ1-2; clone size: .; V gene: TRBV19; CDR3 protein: CASRKTESYGYTF; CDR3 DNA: TGTGCCAGTAGGAAGACAGAAAGCTATGGCTACACCTTC
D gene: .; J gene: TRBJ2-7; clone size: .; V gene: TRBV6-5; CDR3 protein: CASGRGDYEQYF; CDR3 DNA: TGTGCCAGCGGCAGGGGAGACTACGAGCAGTACTTC
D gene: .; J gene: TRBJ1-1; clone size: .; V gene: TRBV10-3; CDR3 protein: CAIRTDTNTEAFF; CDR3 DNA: TGTGCCATCAGGACAGATACGAACACTGAAGCTTTCTTT
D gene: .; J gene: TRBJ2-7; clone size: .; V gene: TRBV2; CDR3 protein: CASSKGGYEQYF; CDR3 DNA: TGTGCCAGCAGCAAAGGAGGCTACGAGCAGTACTTC
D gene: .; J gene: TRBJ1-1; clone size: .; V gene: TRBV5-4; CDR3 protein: CASSLGGGMRVLGNTEAFF; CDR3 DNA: TGTGCCAGCAGCTTGGGTGGGGGGATGAGGGTACTGGGGAACACTGAAGCTTTCTTT
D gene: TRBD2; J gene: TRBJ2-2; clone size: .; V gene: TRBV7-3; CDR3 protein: CASSLWRGAGELFF; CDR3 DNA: TGTGCCAGCAGCTTGTGGCGGGGGGCCGGGGAGCTGTTTTTT
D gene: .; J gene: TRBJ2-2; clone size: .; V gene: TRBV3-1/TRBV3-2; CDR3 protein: CASSWQGGTGELFF; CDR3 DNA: TGTGCCAGCAGCTGGCAGGGGGGCACCGGGGAGCTGTTTTTT